This is a list of T cell receptor beta chains from one sample in a study of blood T cell repertoires in COVID-19. Using immunoSEQ multiplex PCR, the repertoire was profiled, and TCRdb retains in-frame clones only, with some absent. The data contain 35,000 to 45,000 clones, about 87% of them singletons. What was sequenced was peripheral blood. These receptors all come from a human donor in a cohort sampled during active COVID-19. Both conserved end residues are part of each CDR3. The order of the fields is D gene, V gene, clone size, J gene, CDR3 DNA, CDR3 protein. The D gene is left open where the match is weak. Clone size is shown for a subset of rows, as once, few, many or a class of expanded clone.

d_gene: TRBD2
v_gene: TRBV7-6
abundance: .
j_gene: TRBJ2-3
CDR3nt: TGTGCCAGCAGCATGTCAGCGGGGGGGCTTGATACGCAGTATTTT
CDR3aa: CASSMSAGGLDTQYF

d_gene: .
v_gene: TRBV18
abundance: .
j_gene: TRBJ2-1
CDR3nt: TGTGCCAGCTCACCAGTCCGTGGGAGCCTCAATGAGCAGTTCTTC
CDR3aa: CASSPVRGSLNEQFF

d_gene: .
v_gene: TRBV19
abundance: .
j_gene: TRBJ1-4
CDR3nt: TGTGCCAGTAGTCGTGCGGGGGGTTCGCGTGAAAAACTGTTTTTT
CDR3aa: CASSRAGGSREKLFF

d_gene: .
v_gene: TRBV7-2
abundance: once
j_gene: TRBJ2-5
CDR3nt: TGTGCCAGCAGCAGAGAGACGCGGCCCACCGGAGAGACCCAGTACTTC
CDR3aa: CASSRETRPTGETQYF

d_gene: TRBD2
v_gene: TRBV11-3
abundance: once
j_gene: TRBJ2-1
CDR3nt: TGTGCCAGCAGCTACAGCGGGGGGGATAACAATGAGCAGTTCTTC
CDR3aa: CASSYSGGDNNEQFF

d_gene: TRBD1
v_gene: TRBV6-2/TRBV6-3
abundance: .
j_gene: TRBJ2-7
CDR3nt: TGTGCCAGCAGTCAGGACAGGGACGAGCAGTACTTC
CDR3aa: CASSQDRDEQYF

d_gene: .
v_gene: TRBV3-1/TRBV3-2
abundance: .
j_gene: TRBJ1-2
CDR3nt: TGTGCCAGCAGCCCTCCGTCAGGGGTTTTTTTATTGGGAGGCTACACCTTC
CDR3aa: CASSPPSGVFLLGGYTF

d_gene: TRBD1
v_gene: TRBV2
abundance: .
j_gene: TRBJ2-1
CDR3nt: TGTGCCAGCACCACGGGACAGCTTTACGACAATGAGCAGTTCTTC
CDR3aa: CASTTGQLYDNEQFF

d_gene: TRBD1
v_gene: TRBV18
abundance: .
j_gene: TRBJ1-2
CDR3nt: TGTGCCAGCTCACCAACATTCGCAGGGGGGAGTTGGGGCTACACCTTC
CDR3aa: CASSPTFAGGSWGYTF

d_gene: .
v_gene: TRBV6-1
abundance: .
j_gene: TRBJ1-2
CDR3nt: TGTGCCAGCAGTGAATTTAGCGGAAGCGGCAGGGGCTACACCTTC
CDR3aa: CASSEFSGSGRGYTF

d_gene: TRBD1
v_gene: TRBV7-2
abundance: .
j_gene: TRBJ2-1
CDR3nt: TGTGCCAGCAGCTCCCGGACAGGGTCCGTTAACGAGCAGTTCTTC
CDR3aa: CASSSRTGSVNEQFF

d_gene: .
v_gene: TRBV5-1
abundance: .
j_gene: TRBJ2-7
CDR3nt: TGCGCCAGCAGCTTGGTTATCGGCTCCTACGAGCAGTACTTC
CDR3aa: CASSLVIGSYEQYF

d_gene: TRBD2
v_gene: TRBV19
abundance: .
j_gene: TRBJ2-5
CDR3nt: TGTGCCAGTAGTCCAGGACTAGCGGGATACCCCCCACAAGAGACCCAGTACTTC
CDR3aa: CASSPGLAGYPPQETQYF

d_gene: TRBD1
v_gene: TRBV11-3
abundance: .
j_gene: TRBJ2-2
CDR3nt: TGTGCCAGCAGCTTAGGGACAGGGACGTTCACCGGGGAGCTGTTTTTT
CDR3aa: CASSLGTGTFTGELFF

d_gene: .
v_gene: TRBV18
abundance: .
j_gene: TRBJ1-6
CDR3nt: TGTGCCAGCTCACCACTGGACAGTCCAAATTCACCCCTCCACTTT
CDR3aa: CASSPLDSPNSPLHF

d_gene: .
v_gene: TRBV7-9
abundance: .
j_gene: TRBJ2-7
CDR3nt: TGTGCCAGCAGCTTATCACAGGTGCACTACGAGCAGTACTTC
CDR3aa: CASSLSQVHYEQYF

d_gene: TRBD2
v_gene: TRBV19
abundance: .
j_gene: TRBJ2-1
CDR3nt: TGTGCCAGTAGTACTATAGCGGGAGGCCTTGTAAATGAGCAGTTCTTC
CDR3aa: CASSTIAGGLVNEQFF

d_gene: TRBD2
v_gene: TRBV5-5
abundance: .
j_gene: TRBJ2-5
CDR3nt: TGTGCCAGCAGCTTGGCCCCTTTGCGGGGGGGCGGGGAGACCCAGTACTTC
CDR3aa: CASSLAPLRGGGETQYF

d_gene: TRBD1
v_gene: TRBV7-9
abundance: .
j_gene: TRBJ1-1
CDR3nt: TGTGCCAGCAGCCCCACAGGGGCGCCGAACACTGAAGCTTTCTTT
CDR3aa: CASSPTGAPNTEAFF

d_gene: TRBD1
v_gene: TRBV5-1
abundance: once
j_gene: TRBJ1-1
CDR3nt: TGCGCCAGCAGCACACGACAGGGAGGTTTCATGAACACTGAAGCTTTCTTT
CDR3aa: CASSTRQGGFMNTEAFF

d_gene: TRBD1
v_gene: TRBV6-1
abundance: .
j_gene: TRBJ1-2
CDR3nt: TGTGCCAGCAGTGAAGCGGGGGCCGGGACAGCCAAAATCTATGGCTACACCTTC
CDR3aa: CASSEAGAGTAKIYGYTF

d_gene: .
v_gene: TRBV30
abundance: .
j_gene: TRBJ1-2
CDR3nt: TGTGCCTGGAGTGTGGGTCGTTGGGCCAGCCCAAGACTAAACTATGGCTACACCTTC
CDR3aa: CAWSVGRWASPRLNYGYTF